Here is one T cell receptor (beta chain) with its context. The data originate from a study of glioma-infiltrating T cells after dendritic cell vaccination. The time point is: after dendritic cell vaccination, including at tumor progression/relapse. V was pared by 3 bases and J by 4 bases, with 15 bases between. Germline loops: CDR1 LNHNV, CDR2 YYDKDF (reference sequence). The length of the CDR3 is 16 residues. Input was 2 to 2.5 ug genomic DNA, or all available if less. The PCR used 60 V beta and 13 J beta primers. Clones were sequenced by immunoSEQ multiplex PCR, and TCRdb holds only the in-frame ones, with some missing. This table holds tens of thousands of clones, around nine tenths found once.

This sequence joins TRBV15 and TRBJ1-4; tentatively, D is TRBD1 (5 bases). The sequence was obtained from a human donor with glioblastoma. The sample in question was blood, obtained after dendritic cell vaccination. DNA of the CDR3: TGTGCCACCAGCAGCATGCTCAGGGTTGATAATGAAAAACTGTTTTTT. This gives the protein CATSSMLRVDNEKLFF.